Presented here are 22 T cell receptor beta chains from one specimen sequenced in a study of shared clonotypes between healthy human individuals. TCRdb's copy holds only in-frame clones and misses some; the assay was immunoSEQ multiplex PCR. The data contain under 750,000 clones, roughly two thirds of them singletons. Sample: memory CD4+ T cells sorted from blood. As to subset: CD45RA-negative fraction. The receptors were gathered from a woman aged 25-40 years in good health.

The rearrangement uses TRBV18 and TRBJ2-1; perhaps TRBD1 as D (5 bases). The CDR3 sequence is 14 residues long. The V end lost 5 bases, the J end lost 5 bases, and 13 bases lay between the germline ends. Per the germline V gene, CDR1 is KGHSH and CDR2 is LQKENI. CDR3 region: CASSKWTPNNEQFF. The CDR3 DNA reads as TGTGCCAGCTCAAAGTGGACACCGAACAATGAGCAGTTCTTC.

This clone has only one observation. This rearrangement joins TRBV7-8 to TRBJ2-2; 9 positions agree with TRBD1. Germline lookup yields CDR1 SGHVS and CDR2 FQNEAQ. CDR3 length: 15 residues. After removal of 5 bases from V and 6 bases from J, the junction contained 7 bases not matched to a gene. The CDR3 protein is CASSAPGQGAGELFF. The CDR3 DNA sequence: TGTGCCAGCAGCGCACCGGGACAGGGAGCCGGGGAGCTGTTTTTT.

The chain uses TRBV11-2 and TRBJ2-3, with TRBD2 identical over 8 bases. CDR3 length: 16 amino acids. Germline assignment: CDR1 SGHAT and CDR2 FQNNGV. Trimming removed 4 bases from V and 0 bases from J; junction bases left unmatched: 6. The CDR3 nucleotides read TGTGCCAGCAGCTCATTAGCGGGACCTAGCACAGATACGCAGTATTTT. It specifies CASSSLAGPSTDTQYF.

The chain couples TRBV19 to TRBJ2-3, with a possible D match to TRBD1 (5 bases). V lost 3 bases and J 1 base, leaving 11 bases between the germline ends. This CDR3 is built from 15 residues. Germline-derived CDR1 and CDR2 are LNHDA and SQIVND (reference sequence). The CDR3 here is CASSMTALRTDTQYF. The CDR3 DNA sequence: TGTGCCAGTAGTATGACAGCCCTTCGCACAGATACGCAGTATTTT.

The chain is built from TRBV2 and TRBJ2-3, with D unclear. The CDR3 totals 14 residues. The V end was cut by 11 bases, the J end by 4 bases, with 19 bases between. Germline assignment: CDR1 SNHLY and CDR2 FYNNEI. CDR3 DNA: TGTGCCGGACGTCTTGGGGTCGCCGCAGATACGCAGTATTTT. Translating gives CAGRLGVAADTQYF.

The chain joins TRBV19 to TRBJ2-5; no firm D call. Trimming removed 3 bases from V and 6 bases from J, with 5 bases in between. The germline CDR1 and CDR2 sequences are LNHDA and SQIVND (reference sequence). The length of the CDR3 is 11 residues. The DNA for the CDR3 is TGTGCCAGTAGTATCGGCCAGACCCAGTACTTC. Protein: CASSIGQTQYF.

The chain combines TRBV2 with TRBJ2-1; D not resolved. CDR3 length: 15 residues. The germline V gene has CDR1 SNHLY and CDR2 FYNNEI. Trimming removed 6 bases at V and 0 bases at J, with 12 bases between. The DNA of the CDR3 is TGTGCCAGCAGGTTTAGCATTTCCTCCTACAATGAGCAGTTCTTC. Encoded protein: CASRFSISSYNEQFF. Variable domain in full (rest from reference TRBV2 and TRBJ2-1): EPEVTQTPSHQVTQMGQEVILRCVPISNHLYFYWYRQILGQKVEFLVSFYNNEISEKSEIFDDQFSVERPDGSNFTLKIRSTKLEDSAMYFCASRFSISSYNEQFFGPGTRLTVL.

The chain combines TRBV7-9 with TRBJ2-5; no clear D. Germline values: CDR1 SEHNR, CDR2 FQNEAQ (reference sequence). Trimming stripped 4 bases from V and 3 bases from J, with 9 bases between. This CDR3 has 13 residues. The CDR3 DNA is TGTGCCAGCAGCTCAGATAATAAAGAGACCCAGTACTTC. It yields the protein CASSSDNKETQYF.

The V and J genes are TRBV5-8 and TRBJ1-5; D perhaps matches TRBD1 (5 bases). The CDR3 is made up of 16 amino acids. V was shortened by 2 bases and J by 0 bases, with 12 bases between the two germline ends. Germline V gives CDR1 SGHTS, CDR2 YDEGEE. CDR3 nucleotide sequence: TGTGCCAGCAGCTTTGGGTCAGGGAATAGCAATCAGCCCCAGCATTTT. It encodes CASSFGSGNSNQPQHF.

For the CDR3, the DNA is TGTGCCAGTAGGCGACAGGGTAATGCAGATACGCAGTATTTT. Translating gives CASRRQGNADTQYF. The chain employs TRBV19 and TRBJ2-3; TRBD1 matches at 7 bases. The V and J ends lost 6 bases and 4 bases, in that order; junction bases with no gene match: 7. Germline-derived CDR1 and CDR2 are LNHDA and SQIVND (reference sequence). The CDR3 length is 14 residues.

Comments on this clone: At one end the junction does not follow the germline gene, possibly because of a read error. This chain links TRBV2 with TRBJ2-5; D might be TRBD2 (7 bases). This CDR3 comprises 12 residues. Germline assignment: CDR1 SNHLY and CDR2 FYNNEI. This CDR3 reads CASTTPEGGGNF. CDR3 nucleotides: TGTGCCAGCACAACTCCCGAAGGGGGGGGGAACTTC.

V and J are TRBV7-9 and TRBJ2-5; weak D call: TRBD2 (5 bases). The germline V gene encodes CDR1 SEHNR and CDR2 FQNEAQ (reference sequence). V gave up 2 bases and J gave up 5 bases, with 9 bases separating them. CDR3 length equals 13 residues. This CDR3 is CASSLPSGETQYF. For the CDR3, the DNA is TGTGCCAGCAGCTTACCAAGCGGCGAGACCCAGTACTTC.

CDR3 protein: CASSQDQGFYNEQFF. The CDR3 DNA sequence: TGTGCCAGCAGCCAAGATCAGGGGTTCTACAATGAGCAGTTCTTC. This rearrangement joins TRBV14 to TRBJ2-1, with a weak D call TRBD1 (6 bases). V lost 0 bases and J lost 3, with 9 bases in between. The CDR3 spans 15 residues. Germline CDR1 SGHDN, CDR2 FVKESK. The whole variable domain, remainder taken from reference TRBV14 and TRBJ2-1, is EAGVTQFPSHSVIEKGQTVTLRCDPISGHDNLYWYRRVMGKEIKFLLHFVKESKQDESGMPNNRFLAERTGGTYSTLKVQPAELEDSGVYFCASSQDQGFYNEQFFGPGTRLTVL.

The CDR3 region is CASSSGTSGPLHNEQFF. The CDR3 nucleotides are TGTGCCAGCAGTTCCGGGACTAGCGGGCCTCTTCACAATGAGCAGTTCTTC. V and J are TRBV28 and TRBJ2-1, with TRBD2 identical over 12 bases. Per germline, CDR1 MDHEN and CDR2 SYDVKM. J lost 5 bases, V lost 4 bases, and 9 bases had no gene match. This CDR3 contains 17 residues.

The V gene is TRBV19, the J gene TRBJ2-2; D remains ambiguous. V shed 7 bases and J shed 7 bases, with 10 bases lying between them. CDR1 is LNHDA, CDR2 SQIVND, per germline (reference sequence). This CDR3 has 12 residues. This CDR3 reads CASNGYVGELFF. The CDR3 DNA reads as TGTGCCAGTAACGGTTATGTCGGGGAGCTGTTTTTT.

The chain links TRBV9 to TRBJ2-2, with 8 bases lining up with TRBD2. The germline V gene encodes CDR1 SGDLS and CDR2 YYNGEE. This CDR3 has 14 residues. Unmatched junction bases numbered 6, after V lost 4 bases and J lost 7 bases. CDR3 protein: CASSPQRELGELFF. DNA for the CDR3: TGTGCCAGCAGCCCACAGCGGGAGCTCGGGGAGCTGTTTTTT.

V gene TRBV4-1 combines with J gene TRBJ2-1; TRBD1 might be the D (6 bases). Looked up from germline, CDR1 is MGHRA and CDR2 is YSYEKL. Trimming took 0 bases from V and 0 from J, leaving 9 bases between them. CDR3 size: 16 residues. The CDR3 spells CASSQDDRSSYNEQFF. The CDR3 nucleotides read TGCGCCAGCAGCCAAGATGACAGGAGCTCCTACAATGAGCAGTTCTTC.

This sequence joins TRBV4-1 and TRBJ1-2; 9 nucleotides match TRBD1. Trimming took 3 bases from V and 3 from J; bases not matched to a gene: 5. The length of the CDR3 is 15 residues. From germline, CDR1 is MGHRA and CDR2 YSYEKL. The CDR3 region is CASSQTGGWDYGYTF. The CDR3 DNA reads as TGCGCCAGCAGCCAGACAGGGGGTTGGGACTATGGCTACACCTTC.

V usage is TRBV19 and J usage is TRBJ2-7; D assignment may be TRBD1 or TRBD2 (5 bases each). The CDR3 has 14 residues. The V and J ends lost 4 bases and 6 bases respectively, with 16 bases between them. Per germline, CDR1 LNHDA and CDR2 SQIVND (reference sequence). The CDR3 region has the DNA TGTGCCAGTAGTACGGGACCCCGGGTGGGCGAGCAGTACTTC. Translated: CASSTGPRVGEQYF.

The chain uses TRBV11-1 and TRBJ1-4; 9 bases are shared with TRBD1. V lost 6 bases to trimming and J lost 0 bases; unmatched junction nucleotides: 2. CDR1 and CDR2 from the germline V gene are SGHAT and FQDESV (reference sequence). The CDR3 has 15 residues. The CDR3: CASSRTGATNEKLFF. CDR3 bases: TGTGCCAGCAGTCGGACAGGGGCAACTAATGAAAAACTGTTTTTT. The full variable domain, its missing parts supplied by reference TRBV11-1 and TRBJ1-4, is EAEVAQSPRYKITEKSQAVAFWCDPISGHATLYWYRQILGQGPELLVQFQDESVVDDSQLPKDRFSAERLKGVDSTLKIQPAELGDSAMYLCASSRTGATNEKLFFGSGTQLSVL.

The DNA for the CDR3 is TGTGCCAGCAGGGGAGGGCTAGCGGGAGGCGATGAGCAGTTCTTC. Translating it yields CASRGGLAGGDEQFF. The chain carries TRBV6-5 and TRBJ2-1; 11 bases match TRBD2. The J segment lost 8 bases and the V segment lost 6 bases, leaving 9 bases of the junction unmatched. The length of the CDR3 is 15 residues. Germline V gene lookup returns CDR1 MNHEY and CDR2 SVGAGI.

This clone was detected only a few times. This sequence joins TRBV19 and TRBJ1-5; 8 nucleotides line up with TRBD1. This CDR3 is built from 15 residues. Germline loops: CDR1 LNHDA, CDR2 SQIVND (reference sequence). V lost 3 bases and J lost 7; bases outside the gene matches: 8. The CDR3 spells CASSITGGRRQPQHF. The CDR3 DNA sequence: TGTGCCAGTAGTATCACAGGGGGACGGAGACAGCCCCAGCATTTT. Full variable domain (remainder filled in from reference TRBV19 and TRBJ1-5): DGGITQSPKYLFRKEGQNVTLSCEQNLNHDAMYWYRQDPGQGLRLIYYSQIVNDFQKGDIAEGYSVSREKKESFPLTVTSAQKNPTAFYLCASSITGGRRQPQHFGDGTRLSIL.